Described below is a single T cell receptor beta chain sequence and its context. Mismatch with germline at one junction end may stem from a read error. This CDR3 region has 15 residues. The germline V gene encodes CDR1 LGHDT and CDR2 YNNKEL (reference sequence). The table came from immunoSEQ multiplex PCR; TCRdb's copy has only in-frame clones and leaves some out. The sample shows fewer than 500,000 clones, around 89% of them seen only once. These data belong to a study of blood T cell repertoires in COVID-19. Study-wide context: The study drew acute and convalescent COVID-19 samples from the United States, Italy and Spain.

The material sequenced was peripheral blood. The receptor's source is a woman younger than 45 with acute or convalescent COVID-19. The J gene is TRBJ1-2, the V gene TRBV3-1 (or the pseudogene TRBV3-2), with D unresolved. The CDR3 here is CASSQGPTPNYGYTF. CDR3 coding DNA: TGTGCCAGCAGTCAAGGGCCCACCCCTAACTATGGCTACACCTTC.